What follows are 9 T cell receptor beta chains derived from one specimen sequenced in a study of cytomegalovirus exposure and HLA in healthy donors. PCR involved 60 Vbeta and 13 Jbeta primers. This table comes from immunoSEQ multiplex PCR, and its TCRdb copy is limited to in-frame clones, with some not included. The sample yields about 120,000 clones, 70% to 85% seen once. The sequencing input was PBMCs. The receptors were gathered from a male donor in good health and CMV-seropositive.

This clone was found a few times. The CDR3 DNA is TGCAGCGTCTTGACAACCCAAGAGACCCAGTACTTC. It yields the protein CSVLTTQETQYF. The V call is TRBV29-1, the J call TRBJ2-5, with D hard to call. This CDR3 spans 12 amino acids. The V end lost 6 bases, the J end lost 1 base, and 9 bases lay between the germline ends. Germline V gene sequence: CDR1 SQVTM, CDR2 ANQGSEA.

This chain uses TRBV5-8 with TRBJ1-5; a possible D gene is TRBD1 (6 bases). Per germline, CDR1 SGHTS and CDR2 YDEGEE. V was trimmed by 2 bases and J by 3 bases, leaving 18 bases between them. CDR3 length: 17 amino acids. The CDR3 is CASSFVRGGQVNQPQHF. CDR3 nucleotides: TGTGCCAGCAGCTTCGTCCGGGGGGGGCAGGTCAATCAGCCCCAGCATTTT.

This clone was picked up one time. The rearrangement joins TRBV7-3 to TRBJ1-1; 8 bases are shared with TRBD1. After removal of 6 bases from V and 1 base from J, the junction contained 7 bases not matched to a gene. The CDR3 sequence is 15 residues long. Germline assignment: CDR1 SGHTA and CDR2 FQGTGA. CDR3 residues: CASRLTGTGNTEAFF. DNA for the CDR3: TGTGCCAGCAGGTTGACCGGGACAGGGAACACTGAAGCTTTCTTT.

This chain uses TRBV27 with TRBJ1-1; maybe TRBD1 (6 bases). The germline V and J ends were trimmed by 3 bases and 4 bases, with 12 bases remaining between them. The CDR3 spans 14 residues. Germline-derived CDR1 and CDR2 are MNHEY and SMNVEV (reference sequence). The CDR3 sequence: CASSFGGAFTEAFF. The CDR3, as DNA: TGTGCCAGCAGTTTCGGGGGGGCGTTCACTGAAGCTTTCTTT.

The chain recombines TRBV6-5 with TRBJ2-1; TRBD2 might be the D (6 bases). The V end lost 0 bases, the J end lost 4 bases, and 13 bases lay between the germline ends. This CDR3 has 16 amino acids. CDR1 is MNHEY, CDR2 SVGAGI, per germline. The CDR3 loop is CASSYSPAGLYNEQFF. The CDR3 bases are TGTGCCAGCAGTTACTCTCCAGCGGGCCTTTACAATGAGCAGTTCTTC.

DNA of the CDR3: TGTGCCACCAGCAGGGGCGACAGGGCTTACGAGCAGTACTTC. Amino acids: CATSRGDRAYEQYF. The V gene is TRBV15, the J gene TRBJ2-7; 7 positions match TRBD1. CDR3 length equals 14 residues. After removal of 3 bases from V and 4 bases from J, the junction contained 6 bases not matched to a gene. The germline V gene encodes CDR1 LNHNV and CDR2 YYDKDF (reference sequence).

This chain joins TRBV6-1 and TRBJ2-1, with D perhaps TRBD1 (6 bases). The length of the CDR3 is 15 residues. V gave up 5 bases and J gave up 4 bases, with 15 bases separating them. CDR1 is MNHNS, CDR2 SASEGT, per germline. This CDR3 is CASSSTGTLYNEQFF. DNA for the CDR3: TGTGCCAGCAGTTCTACCGGGACATTGTACAATGAGCAGTTCTTC.

The chain uses TRBV5-1 and TRBJ2-7; 7 bases align to TRBD1. This CDR3 spans 14 amino acids. The V gene end was trimmed by 4 bases and the J gene end by 2 bases; junction bases not matched to a gene: 6. CDR1 and CDR2 (germline): SGHRS, YFSETQ. The CDR3 DNA is TGCGCCAGCAGCGTAACCGGGACAGCCTACGAGCAGTACTTC. Its translation: CASSVTGTAYEQYF.

The gene calls are TRBV7-9 and TRBJ1-2; perhaps TRBD1 as D (6 bases). The CDR3 is 12 amino acids. Germline V lookup: CDR1 SEHNR, CDR2 FQNEAQ (reference sequence). V dropped 10 bases and J dropped 4 bases, with 13 bases sitting between them. The DNA for the CDR3 is TGTGCCACCTCCCCCAGGGGCTATGGCTACACCTTC. This codes for CATSPRGYGYTF.